This T cell receptor (beta chain) came from a study of blood T cell repertoires in COVID-19. At the level of the study: T cells, B-cell-depleted T cells, or PBMCs provided the cDNA or gDNA that served as material.

Germline V gene sequence: CDR1 SGHTA, CDR2 FQGNSA. This CDR3 is 12 amino acids long. Authors' processing steps: Estimation of nucleated cell counts was performed using reference gene primer amplification. TCRdb keeps only in-frame clones here, not all; method: immunoSEQ multiplex PCR. For V, J and clone size, that table is used; D and trimming come from the DNA. The sample consists of over 200,000 clones, 75% to 90% of them appearing once. The chain recombines TRBV7-2 with TRBJ2-1; 7 bases are a match to TRBD1. The source material was peripheral blood. The origin of this receptor is a human donor in a cohort sampled during active COVID-19. In nucleotides, the CDR3 is TGTGTCACTGGGACAGCCTACAATGAGCAGTTCTTC. Amino acid sequence: CVTGTAYNEQFF.